This T cell receptor beta chain comes out of a study of T cell changes during pregnancy in multiple sclerosis. Measured with immunoSEQ multiplex PCR; TCRdb has only the in-frame clones, and not every one. The sample contains roughly 59,000 clones, under 95% of which appear only once. Trimming cost V 1 base and J 3 bases, with 10 bases left between them. This CDR3 has 16 amino acids. Germline V CDR1 and CDR2: SEHNR, FQNEAQ (reference sequence). The source is a female donor in good health, enrolled as a control in a pregnancy study. The J gene is TRBJ2-6, the V gene TRBV7-9, with a possible D match to TRBD2 (6 bases). The source was peripheral blood, collected in the third trimester of pregnancy. The CDR3 is CASSLGRAGGANVLTF. Here the CDR3 DNA reads TGTGCCAGCAGCTTAGGGAGGGCAGGTGGGGCCAACGTCCTGACTTTC.